A single sample is the source of the 15 T cell receptor beta chains below, sequenced in a study of beta chain features in type 1 diabetes. Since all of the isolated RNA was reverse transcribed, expressed TCRB transcripts were what got sequenced. Profiled with immunoSEQ multiplex PCR; TCRdb holds only in-frame clones, not every one. The sample holds 600,000 to 650,000 clones, roughly 15% seen once. The specimen was naive CD4+ T cells from blood. These receptor sequences come from a man aged 18 to 35 in good health.

Concerning this clone: The sample carries other DNA sequences with the same CDR3. V usage is TRBV9 and J usage is TRBJ2-1; D possibly uses TRBD1 or TRBD2 (6 bases each). V gave up 0 bases and J gave up 0 bases, with 10 bases separating them. This CDR3 has 16 amino acids. Germline V gene data show CDR1 as SGDLS and CDR2 as YYNGEE. The CDR3 spells CASSVGGGGSYNEQFF. The CDR3 DNA sequence: TGTGCCAGCAGCGTAGGAGGAGGGGGCTCCTACAATGAGCAGTTCTTC.

CDR3 sequence: CASSPDGFGGSPLHF. The CDR3 nucleotides read TGTGCCAGCTCACCGGATGGTTTCGGGGGTTCACCCCTCCACTTT. The rearrangement links TRBV18 to TRBJ1-6, with D tentatively TRBD1 (5 bases). The CDR3 loop spans 15 amino acids. V was clipped by 3 bases and J by 9 bases, with 15 bases between them. The germline V gene has CDR1 KGHSH and CDR2 LQKENI.

The rearrangement links TRBV30 to TRBJ2-3, with 11 bases identical to TRBD2. Germline V CDR1 and CDR2: GTSNPN, SVGIG (reference sequence). The CDR3 has 16 residues. V trimming: 2 bases; J trimming: 6 bases; junction bases outside the gene matches: 10. In DNA form, the CDR3 reads TGTGCCTGGAGTACGGGCACTAGCGGGGGTCCTGATACGCAGTATTTT. It encodes CAWSTGTSGGPDTQYF.

Only a few counts were recorded for this clone. This chain joins TRBV5-1 and TRBJ2-7; D ambiguous. Trimming removed 7 bases at V and 0 bases at J, with 11 bases between. CDR1 is SGHRS and CDR2 is YFSETQ in the germline V gene. The CDR3 spans 13 residues. CDR3 region: CASSGTSSYEQYF. The CDR3 DNA follows: TGCGCCAGCTCAGGCACCAGCTCCTACGAGCAGTACTTC.

This clone has only a few counts. Here the CDR3 DNA reads TGTGCCTGTACAAGGGGCTCGGCCTACGAGCAGTACTTC. Translation: CACTRGSAYEQYF. This sequence joins TRBV18 and TRBJ2-7, with D possibly TRBD1 on 5 matching bases. The ends were cut back, 11 bases at V and 2 bases at J, with 16 bases in the middle. Germline CDR1 and CDR2: KGHSH and LQKENI. This CDR3 region has 13 residues.

J is TRBJ2-1 and V is TRBV19; 12 nucleotides agree with TRBD1. V lost 5 bases and J lost 3; bases outside the gene matches: 11. This CDR3 is 18 amino acids long. CDR1 and CDR2 from the germline V gene are LNHDA and SQIVND (reference sequence). The CDR3 region is CASSFRDRGLLGYNEQFF. DNA for the CDR3: TGTGCCAGTAGTTTCCGGGACAGGGGGCTTCTGGGCTACAATGAGCAGTTCTTC.

The chain recombines TRBV5-4 with TRBJ1-2; no clear D gene. The germline CDR1 and CDR2 sequences are SGHNT and YYREEE (reference sequence). The CDR3 has 12 amino acids. The V and J ends lost 2 bases and 6 bases respectively, with 8 bases between them. The CDR3 DNA sequence: TGTGCCAGCAGCTTTACGGTGGATGGCTACACCTTC. Protein: CASSFTVDGYTF.

This clone was counted between two and nine times. V is TRBV7-2 and J is TRBJ1-2, with D unclear. Germline V CDR1 and CDR2: SGHTA, FQGNSA. The ends were cut back, 0 bases at V and 7 bases at J, with 6 bases in the middle. This CDR3 is 12 amino acids long. DNA of the CDR3: TGTGCCAGCAGCTTAGCGCTAATTGGCTACACCTTC. Protein sequence: CASSLALIGYTF.

This clone was observed a few times. The sample has other DNA sequences that encode this CDR3 too. The CDR3 here is CASSQDRYEQYF. The DNA for the CDR3 is TGCGCCAGCAGCCAAGACAGGTACGAGCAGTACTTC. The rearrangement uses TRBV4-1 and TRBJ2-7; D not resolved. V lost 0 bases and J lost 4, with 4 bases in between. From germline, CDR1 is MGHRA and CDR2 YSYEKL. The CDR3 length is 12 residues.

The table lists this clone with a few counts. This chain connects TRBV7-9 to TRBJ1-1; D unclear. The CDR3 covers 14 residues. Trimming cost V 4 bases and J 0 bases, with 9 bases left between them. Looked up from germline, CDR1 is SEHNR and CDR2 is FQNEAQ (reference sequence). The CDR3 reads CASSSGSLNTEAFF. The CDR3, as DNA: TGTGCCAGCAGCTCCGGGAGTCTGAACACTGAAGCTTTCTTT.

V is TRBV4-2 and J is TRBJ2-1; 8 nucleotides align to TRBD2. There are 21 residues in the CDR3. The V and J ends lost 2 bases and 6 bases, in that order; junction bases with no gene match: 24. Germline CDR1 is LGHNA and CDR2 is YNFKEQ. The CDR3 spells CASSQPLLGGAGAGEVNEQFF. The DNA for the CDR3 is TGTGCCAGCAGCCAACCCCTGCTGGGGGGCGCCGGAGCGGGAGAGGTCAATGAGCAGTTCTTC.

This chain uses TRBV18 with TRBJ2-7; unclear D gene. V lost 4 bases and J 0 bases, leaving 13 bases between the germline ends. Germline V gives CDR1 KGHSH, CDR2 LQKENI. The length of the CDR3 is 15 residues. As DNA, the CDR3 is TGTGCCAGCTCACTGCTTCCGGAGAGCTCCTACGAGCAGTACTTC. Translating it yields CASSLLPESSYEQYF.

The chain couples TRBV5-1 to TRBJ2-2; D gene ambiguous. CDR3 length: 14 residues. Germline loops: CDR1 SGHRS, CDR2 YFSETQ. The ends were cut back, 4 bases at V and 3 bases at J, with 10 bases in the middle. CDR3 DNA sequence: TGCGCCAGCAGCCCAGTCGGGTACACCGGGGAGCTGTTTTTT. Translating gives CASSPVGYTGELFF.

This clone was seen more than once but under ten times. CDR3 coding DNA: TGTGCCAGCAGCTTCGTCGGGACAGGGGATGAAAAACTGTTTTTT. Residues: CASSFVGTGDEKLFF. This chain uses TRBV7-9 with TRBJ1-4, with 10 bases aligning to TRBD1. With 3 bases clipped from V and 6 bases from J, the junction kept 4 bases outside the gene matches. Germline CDR1 and CDR2: SEHNR and FQNEAQ (reference sequence). CDR3 length: 15 residues. Filled out from reference TRBV7-9 and TRBJ1-4, the complete variable domain reads DTGVSQNPRHKITKRGQNVTFRCDPISEHNRLYWYRQTLGQGPEFLTYFQNEAQLEKSRLLSDRFSAERPKGSFSTLEIQRTEQGDSAMYLCASSFVGTGDEKLFFGSGTQLSVL.

This chain joins TRBV9 and TRBJ1-2, with TRBD1 matching over 9 bases. The CDR3 contains 14 residues. The junction had 8 bases not matched to a gene; V was cut back by 4 bases and J by 7 bases. The germline V gene encodes CDR1 SGDLS and CDR2 YYNGEE. CDR3 residues: CASSPPGQGGGYTF. The CDR3 DNA reads TGTGCCAGCAGCCCACCGGGACAGGGAGGTGGCTACACCTTC.